The clone carrying this T cell receptor beta chain was seen only a few times. Its antigen is still unknown. It was with 60 Vbeta and 13 Jbeta primers that the PCR ran. This table comes from immunoSEQ multiplex PCR, and its TCRdb copy is limited to in-frame clones, with some not included. The sample shows around 45,000 clones, under 60% of them seen only once. Germline trimming cut 6 bases from V and 5 bases from J; bases unmatched to any gene: 7. The germline V gene encodes CDR1 SNHLY and CDR2 FYNNEI. The CDR3 runs to 15 residues. This entry comes from a study of cytomegalovirus exposure and HLA in healthy donors. Findings of the study overall: Researchers reported that a few CMV-associated chains were confirmed in vitro as CMV antigen-specific.

The sequenced material came from PBMCs. The TCR was taken from a man between 60 and 75 years old in good health and CMV-seronegative. The V gene is TRBV2, the J gene TRBJ2-2, with TRBD2 matching over 9 bases. The CDR3 here is CASRGLARMTGELFF. The CDR3 nucleotides are TGTGCCAGCAGGGGACTAGCTAGGATGACCGGGGAGCTGTTTTTT.